The clone carrying this T cell receptor beta chain was recorded a few times. This sample is drawn from a study of metastatic and nonmetastatic thyroid tumors. At the level of the study: A comparison of repertoires was made across blood and tumor or nodule tissue from malignant and benign thyroid patients.

Patients underwent thyroid surgery, and none had received any treatment before it. The CDR3 extends over 16 amino acids. Trimming removed 5 bases from V and 2 bases from J; junction bases left unmatched: 8. In the original analysis: What underpinned the distant-metastasis classifier for papillary thyroid cancer was the set of CDR3 differences across clinicopathological groups. TCRdb redid the clone calls on the PCR reads using MiXCR. TCRdb's processing, not the authors' own work, is the source of the V and J calls. The table includes 15,000 or so clones, 30% to 35% detected once. The clonotype was recovered from a female donor with papillary thyroid cancer or a benign thyroid nodule (not recorded which). Some clones in this sample may be carry-over from other donors' samples. The rearrangement joins TRBV12-3 or TRBV12-4 to TRBJ2-1; 8 positions agree with TRBD2. Sequenced input: blood. CDR3 bases: TGTGCCAGCAGTCCGGGGGGGCAGGGACCCTACAATGAGCAGTTCTTC. Amino acid sequence: CASSPGGQGPYNEQFF.